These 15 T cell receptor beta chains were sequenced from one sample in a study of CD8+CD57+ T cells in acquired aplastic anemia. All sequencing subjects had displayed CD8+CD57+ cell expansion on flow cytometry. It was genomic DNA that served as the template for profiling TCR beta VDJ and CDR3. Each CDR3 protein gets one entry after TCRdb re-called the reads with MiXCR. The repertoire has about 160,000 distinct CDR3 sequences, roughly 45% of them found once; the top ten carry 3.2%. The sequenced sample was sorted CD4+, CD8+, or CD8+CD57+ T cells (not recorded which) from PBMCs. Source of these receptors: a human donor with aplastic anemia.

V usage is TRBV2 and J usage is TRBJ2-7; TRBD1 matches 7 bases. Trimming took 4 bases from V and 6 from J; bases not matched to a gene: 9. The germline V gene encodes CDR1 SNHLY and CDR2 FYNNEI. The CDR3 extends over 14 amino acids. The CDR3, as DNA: TGTGCCAGCAGTGCAGACAGGGACGTGAGCGAGCAGTACTTC. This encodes CASSADRDVSEQYF.

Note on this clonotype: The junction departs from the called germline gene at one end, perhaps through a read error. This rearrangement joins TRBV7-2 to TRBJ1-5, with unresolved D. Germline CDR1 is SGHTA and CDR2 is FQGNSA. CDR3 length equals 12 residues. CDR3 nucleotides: TGTGCCAGCAGCTGCGCCAATCAGCCCCAGCTTTTT. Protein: CASSCANQPQLF.

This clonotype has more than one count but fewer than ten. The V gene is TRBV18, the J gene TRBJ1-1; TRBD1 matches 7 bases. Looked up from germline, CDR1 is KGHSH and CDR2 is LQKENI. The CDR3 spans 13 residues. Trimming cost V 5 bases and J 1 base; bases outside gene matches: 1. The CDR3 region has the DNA TGTGCCAGCTCAGGACAGGCGAACACTGAAGCTTTCTTT. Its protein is CASSGQANTEAFF.

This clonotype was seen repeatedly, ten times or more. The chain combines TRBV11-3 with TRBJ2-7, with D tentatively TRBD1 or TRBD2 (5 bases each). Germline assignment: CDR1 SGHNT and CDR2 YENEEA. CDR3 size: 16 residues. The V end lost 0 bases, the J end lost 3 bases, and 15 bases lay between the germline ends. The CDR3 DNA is TGTGCCAGCAGCTTAGATGGGGCAGGGACCGTCTACGAGCAGTACTTC. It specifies CASSLDGAGTVYEQYF.

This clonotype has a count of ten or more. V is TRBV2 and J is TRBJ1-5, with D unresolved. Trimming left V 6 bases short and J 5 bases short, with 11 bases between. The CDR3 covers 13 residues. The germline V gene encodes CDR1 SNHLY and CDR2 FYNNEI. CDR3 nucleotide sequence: TGTGCCAGCAGGGCGGGTGGAGATCAGCCCCAGCATTTT. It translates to CASRAGGDQPQHF.

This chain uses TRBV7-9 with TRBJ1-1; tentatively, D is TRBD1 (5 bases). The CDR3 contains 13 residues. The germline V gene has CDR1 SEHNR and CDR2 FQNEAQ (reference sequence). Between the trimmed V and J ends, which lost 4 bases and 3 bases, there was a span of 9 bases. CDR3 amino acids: CASSSGRDTEAFF. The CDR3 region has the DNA TGTGCCAGCAGCTCGGGACGGGACACTGAAGCTTTCTTT.

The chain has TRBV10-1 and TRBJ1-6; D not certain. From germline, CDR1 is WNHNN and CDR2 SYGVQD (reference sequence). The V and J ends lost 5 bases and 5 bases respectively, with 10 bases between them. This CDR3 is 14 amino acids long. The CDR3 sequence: CASSKWADNSPLHF. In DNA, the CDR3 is TGCGCCAGCAGTAAATGGGCGGATAATTCACCCCTCCACTTT.

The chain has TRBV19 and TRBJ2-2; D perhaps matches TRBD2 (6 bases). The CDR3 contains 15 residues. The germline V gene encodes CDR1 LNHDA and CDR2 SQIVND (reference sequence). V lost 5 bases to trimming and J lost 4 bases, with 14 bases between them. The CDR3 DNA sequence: TGTGCCAGTAGTCGGGAGACGGGATTCACCGGGGAGCTGTTTTTT. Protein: CASSRETGFTGELFF.

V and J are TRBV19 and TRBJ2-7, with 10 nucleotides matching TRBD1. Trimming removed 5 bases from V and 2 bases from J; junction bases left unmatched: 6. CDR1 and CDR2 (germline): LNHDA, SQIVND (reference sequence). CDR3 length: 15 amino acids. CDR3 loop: CASSEGQGIAYEQYF. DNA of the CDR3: TGTGCCAGTAGTGAGGGACAGGGGATTGCCTACGAGCAGTACTTC.

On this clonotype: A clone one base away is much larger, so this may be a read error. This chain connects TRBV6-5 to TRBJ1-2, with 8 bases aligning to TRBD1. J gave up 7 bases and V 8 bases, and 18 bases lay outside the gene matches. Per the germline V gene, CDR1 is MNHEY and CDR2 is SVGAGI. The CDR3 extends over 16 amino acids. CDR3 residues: CASRYDPGQASFGYTF. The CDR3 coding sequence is TGTGCCAGCCGCTACGATCCGGGACAGGCCTCCTTTGGCTACACCTTC.

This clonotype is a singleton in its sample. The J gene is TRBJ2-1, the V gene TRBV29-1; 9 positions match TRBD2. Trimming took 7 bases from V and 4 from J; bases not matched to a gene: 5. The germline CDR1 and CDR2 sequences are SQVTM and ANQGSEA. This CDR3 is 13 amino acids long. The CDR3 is CSAGGGDYNEQFF. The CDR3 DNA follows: TGCAGCGCCGGCGGGGGGGATTACAATGAGCAGTTCTTC.

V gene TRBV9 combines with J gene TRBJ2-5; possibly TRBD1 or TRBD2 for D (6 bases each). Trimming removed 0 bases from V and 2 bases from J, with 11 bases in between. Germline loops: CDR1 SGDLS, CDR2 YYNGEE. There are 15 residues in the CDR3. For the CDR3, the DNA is TGTGCCAGCAGCGTAGGCCTAGGGGGGCAAGAGACCCAGTACTTC. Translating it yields CASSVGLGGQETQYF.

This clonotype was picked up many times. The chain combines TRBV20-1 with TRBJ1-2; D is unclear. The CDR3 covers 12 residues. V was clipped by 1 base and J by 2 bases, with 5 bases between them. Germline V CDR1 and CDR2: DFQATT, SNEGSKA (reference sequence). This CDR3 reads CSARVGNYGYTF. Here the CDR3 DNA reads TGCAGTGCTAGAGTGGGCAACTATGGCTACACCTTC.

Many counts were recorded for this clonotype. The CDR3 DNA sequence: TGTGCCAGCAGTCCCGGGACAACGAAGCAGTTCTTC. Translated: CASSPGTTKQFF. V usage is TRBV2 and J usage is TRBJ2-1, with a weak D call TRBD1 (6 bases). The CDR3 runs 12 residues. V was trimmed by 5 bases and J by 11 bases, leaving 13 bases between them. CDR1 SNHLY and CDR2 FYNNEI come from the germline V gene. Full variable domain (outside the CDR3, taken from reference TRBV2 and TRBJ2-1): EPEVTQTPSHQVTQMGQEVILRCVPISNHLYFYWYRQILGQKVEFLVSFYNNEISEKSEIFDDQFSVERPDGSNFTLKIRSTKLEDSAMYFCASSPGTTKQFFGPGTRLTVL.

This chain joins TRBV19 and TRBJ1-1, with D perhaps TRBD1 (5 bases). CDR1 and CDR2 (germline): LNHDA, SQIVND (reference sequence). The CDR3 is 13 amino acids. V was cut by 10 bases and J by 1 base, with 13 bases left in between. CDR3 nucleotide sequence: TGTGCCACCTCAGGACATCGGAACACTGAAGCTTTCTTT. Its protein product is CATSGHRNTEAFF.